The 4 T cell receptor beta chains below all came from one sample that was sequenced in a study of cytomegalovirus exposure and HLA in healthy donors. With 60 Vbeta and 13 Jbeta primers, the PCR was carried out. The assay was immunoSEQ multiplex PCR, and TCRdb's table has in-frame clones only and misses some. The data contain roughly 100,000 clones, 60% to 80% of them singletons. Sample: PBMCs. These receptor sequences come from a woman aged 40-49 years in good health and CMV-seropositive.

The chain has TRBV2 and TRBJ2-3; no reliable D call. Per the germline V gene, CDR1 is SNHLY and CDR2 is FYNNEI. This CDR3 comprises 15 residues. V lost 10 bases and J lost 2, with 19 bases in between. Here the CDR3 reads CATKSTPGSTDTQYF. The CDR3 DNA sequence: TGTGCCACCAAATCGACTCCGGGTTCCACAGATACGCAGTATTTT.

This chain connects TRBV7-2 to TRBJ2-3, with D unresolved. Per germline, CDR1 SGHTA and CDR2 FQGNSA. This CDR3 is 15 amino acids long. V was cut by 4 bases and J by 0 bases, with 11 bases left in between. The DNA of the CDR3 is TGTGCCAGCAGCTCCCGGCAGGTCAGCACAGATACGCAGTATTTT. The encoded protein is CASSSRQVSTDTQYF.

V usage is TRBV7-9 and J usage is TRBJ2-1, with a weak D call TRBD2 (5 bases). The V gene lost 5 bases and the J gene lost 4 bases, with 12 bases spanning the gap. The CDR3 loop spans 14 amino acids. Germline V gives CDR1 SEHNR, CDR2 FQNEAQ (reference sequence). The CDR3 region has the DNA TGTGCCAGCAGCCGGAGGTCTGTGTACAATGAGCAGTTCTTC. Translating it yields CASSRRSVYNEQFF.

This clone was seen more than once but under ten times. The chain has TRBV7-2 and TRBJ2-1; the match to TRBD2 covers 9 bases. Trimming at V came to 5 bases and at J to 6 bases, leaving 8 bases not matched to a gene. CDR3 length: 15 amino acids. CDR1 is SGHTA, CDR2 FQGNSA, per germline. The chain's CDR3 is CASSPLRGGFNEQFF. The CDR3 DNA reads as TGTGCCAGCAGCCCCCTGCGGGGGGGGTTCAATGAGCAGTTCTTC. Full variable domain (outside the CDR3, taken from reference TRBV7-2 and TRBJ2-1): GAGVSQSPSNKVTEKGKDVELRCDPISGHTALYWYRQSLGQGLEFLIYFQGNSAPDKSGLPSDRFSAERTGGSVSTLTIQRTQQEDSAVYLCASSPLRGGFNEQFFGPGTRLTVL.